This T cell receptor beta chain was captured in a study of blood T cells in healthy people across ages. Sample-barcoded 5' priming and a J-beta primer mix drove a second PCR of about 6 to 11 cycles. Each CDR3 protein gets one entry after TCRdb re-called the 5' RACE reads with MiXCR. This table has 650,000 to 950,000 distinct CDR3 sequences, around two fifths appearing once. Worth noting for this clonotype: Its specificity is not known.

Each individual donor underwent a draw of approximately 10 milliliters of peripheral blood. Germline V CDR1 and CDR2: SGHVS, FNYEAQ. Losses at the gene ends were 0 bases for V and 3 bases for J; bases not matched to a gene: 1. There are 15 residues in the CDR3. Study-level findings and limits: There was no known CMV status for donors, so expanded clonotype changes were possibly confounded. Whereas aged donors had fewer naive CD4+ cells, long-lived donors had more of them and higher diversity. Calculation of diversity from one million T cells yielded estimates considered to be underestimates.

The chain employs TRBV7-6 and TRBJ2-1, with TRBD2 matching 8 bases. Sequences were obtained from blood. This clonotype was sampled from a man in his 60s in good health. The DNA for the CDR3 is TGTGCCAGCAGCTTAGCGGGACTAGTCTACAATGAGCAGTTCTTC. Amino acid sequence: CASSLAGLVYNEQFF.